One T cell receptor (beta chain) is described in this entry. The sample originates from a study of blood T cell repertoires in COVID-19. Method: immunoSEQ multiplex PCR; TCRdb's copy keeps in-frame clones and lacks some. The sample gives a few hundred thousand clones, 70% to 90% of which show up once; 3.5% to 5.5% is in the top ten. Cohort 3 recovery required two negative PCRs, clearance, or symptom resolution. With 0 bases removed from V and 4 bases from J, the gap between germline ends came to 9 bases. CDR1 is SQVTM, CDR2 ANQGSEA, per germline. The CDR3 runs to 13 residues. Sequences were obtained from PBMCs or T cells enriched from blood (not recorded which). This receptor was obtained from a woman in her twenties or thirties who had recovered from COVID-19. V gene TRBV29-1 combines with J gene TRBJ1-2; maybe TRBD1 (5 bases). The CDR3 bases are TGCAGCGTTGAAGATGGAGGGACCTATGGCTACACCTTC. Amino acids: CSVEDGGTYGYTF. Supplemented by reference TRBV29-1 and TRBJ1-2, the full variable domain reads SAVISQKPSRDICQRGTSLTIQCQVDSQVTMMFWYRQQPGQSLTLIATANQGSEATYESGFVIDKFPISRPNLTFSTLTVSNMSPEDSSIYLCSVEDGGTYGYTFGSGTRLTVV.